This T cell receptor (beta chain) was captured by sequencing in a study of T-cell reconstitution after alpha-beta-depleted transplantation in children. Study-level results: Certain patients had high TCRbeta diversity at day 60, and it came from recipient T cells and thymic progenitors that survived. Hyperexpanded clones declined; after one year, newly produced T cells mostly supplied diversity. The origin of alpha-beta T cells about two months after transplant was reportedly several hundred expanded graft clones.

Worth noting for this clonotype: What it binds is not known.

Researchers prepared the TCRbeta library using unique molecular identifiers, the study reports. Each CDR3 protein is one row after TCRdb ran MiXCR on the PCR reads. The table lists a few hundred thousand distinct CDR3 sequences, 23% of them singletons, with roughly 9.8% in the top ten. V was pared by 7 bases and J by 6 bases, with 4 bases of the junction left unmatched. This CDR3 region has 12 residues. This TCR was sampled from a male patient aged 10-17 years who had a stem cell transplant for acute lymphoblastic leukemia, so the T cells may come from the graft donor. The chain carries TRBV12-3 or TRBV12-4 and TRBJ2-7; 9 nucleotides align to TRBD1. The material sequenced was PBMCs, mostly from graft donor cells, taken 180 days after TCRalphabeta/CD19-depleted stem cell transplant. CDR3 amino acids: CASTGTGIEQYF. In nucleotides, the CDR3 is TGTGCCAGCACCGGGACAGGGATCGAGCAGTACTTC.